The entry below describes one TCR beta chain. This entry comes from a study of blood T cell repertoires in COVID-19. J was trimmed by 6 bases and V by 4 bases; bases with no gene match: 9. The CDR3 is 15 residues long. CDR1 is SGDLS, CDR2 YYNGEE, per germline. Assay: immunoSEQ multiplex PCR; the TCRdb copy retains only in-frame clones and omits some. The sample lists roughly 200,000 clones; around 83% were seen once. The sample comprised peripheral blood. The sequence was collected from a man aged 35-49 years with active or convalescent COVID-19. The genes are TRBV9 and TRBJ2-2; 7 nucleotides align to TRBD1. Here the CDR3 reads CASSPLQGVPGELFF. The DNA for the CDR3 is TGTGCCAGCAGCCCCCTTCAGGGGGTCCCCGGGGAGCTGTTTTTT.